These T cell receptor beta chains were read from a single sample in a study of regulatory T cells in long-lasting Graves disease. TCRdb processed the multiplex PCR reads anew with MiXCR; each CDR3 protein has one entry. Counted here are approximately 210,000 distinct CDR3 sequences, around 18% occurring once; the ten biggest clones make up over 20%. The sample in question was peripheral blood mononuclear cells (PBMCs), obtained at new diagnosis, from a patient treated with antithyroid drugs. All receptors come from a female donor with Graves disease. CDR3s include the opening cysteine and the closing phenylalanine or tryptophan. Fields, in order: V gene, clone size, CDR3 length, D gene, J gene, CDR3 protein, CDR3 DNA. A D gene is named only where the DNA matches it firmly. Clone size is stated in some rows and not others, as once, few, many or a class when expanded.

v_gene: TRBV6-2/TRBV6-3; abundance: many; len: 11; d_gene: -; j_gene: TRBJ2-7; CDR3aa: CASSYRGEQYF; CDR3nt: TGTGCCAGCAGTTACCGGGGCGAGCAGTACTTC
v_gene: TRBV20-1; abundance: many; len: 15; d_gene: TRBD2; j_gene: TRBJ2-3; CDR3aa: CSARQTSGSADTQYF; CDR3nt: TGCAGTGCTAGGCAGACTAGCGGGAGCGCAGATACGCAGTATTTT
v_gene: TRBV5-6; abundance: many; len: 13; d_gene: -; j_gene: TRBJ1-2; CDR3aa: CASSRRANYGYTF; CDR3nt: TGTGCCAGCAGTCGGAGAGCTAACTATGGCTACACCTTC
v_gene: TRBV20-1; abundance: many; len: 15; d_gene: -; j_gene: TRBJ1-5; CDR3aa: CSARGGPGRNQPQHF; CDR3nt: TGCAGTGCTAGGGGAGGGCCAGGGCGGAATCAGCCCCAGCATTTT
v_gene: TRBV2; abundance: once; len: 16; d_gene: -; j_gene: TRBJ2-1; CDR3aa: CASSEGGSDSYNEQFF; CDR3nt: TGTGCCAGCAGTGAAGGGGGGAGCGACTCCTACAATGAGCAGTTCTTC
v_gene: TRBV19; abundance: -; len: 15; d_gene: -; j_gene: TRBJ2-7; CDR3aa: CASSIDGGYIYEQYF; CDR3nt: TGTGCCAGTAGTATAGATGGAGGTTATATCTACGAGCAGTACTTC
v_gene: TRBV7-9; abundance: many; len: 17; d_gene: -; j_gene: TRBJ1-5; CDR3aa: CASSLLVQGYSNQPQHF; CDR3nt: TGTGCCAGCAGCTTATTGGTACAGGGTTATAGCAATCAGCCCCAGCATTTT
v_gene: TRBV6-9; abundance: few; len: 15; d_gene: -; j_gene: TRBJ2-1; CDR3aa: CASSYRESGANEQFF; CDR3nt: TGTGCCAGCAGTTACAGGGAGTCCGGCGCCAATGAGCAGTTCTTC
v_gene: TRBV29-1; abundance: many; len: 15; d_gene: TRBD1; j_gene: TRBJ2-7; CDR3aa: CSVGPGQGSSYEQYF; CDR3nt: TGCAGCGTTGGACCCGGACAGGGGTCCTCCTACGAGCAGTACTTC
v_gene: TRBV20-1; abundance: many; len: 12; d_gene: -; j_gene: TRBJ1-1; CDR3aa: CSATSPNTEAFF; CDR3nt: TGCAGTGCTACGTCGCCGAACACTGAAGCTTTCTTT
v_gene: TRBV3-1; abundance: many; len: 13; d_gene: -; j_gene: TRBJ2-7; CDR3aa: CASSRVGSYEQYF; CDR3nt: TGTGCCAGCAGTCGGGTGGGCTCCTACGAGCAGTACTTC
v_gene: TRBV6-1; abundance: many; len: 13; d_gene: -; j_gene: TRBJ1-3; CDR3aa: CASIPGSGNTIYF; CDR3nt: TGTGCCAGCATTCCCGGCTCTGGAAACACCATATATTTT
v_gene: TRBV28; abundance: many; len: 15; d_gene: -; j_gene: TRBJ2-7; CDR3aa: CASSFKSRTHGEQYF; CDR3nt: TGTGCCAGCAGTTTCAAAAGCCGGACCCACGGCGAGCAGTACTTC
v_gene: TRBV4-3; abundance: few; len: 15; d_gene: -; j_gene: TRBJ1-2; CDR3aa: CASSQETKGSYGYTF; CDR3nt: TGCGCCAGCAGCCAAGAGACAAAGGGGAGCTATGGCTACACCTTC
v_gene: TRBV6-1; abundance: many; len: 15; d_gene: TRBD1; j_gene: TRBJ2-7; CDR3aa: CASSEQGARSYEQYF; CDR3nt: TGTGCCAGCAGTGAACAGGGGGCAAGGTCCTACGAGCAGTACTTC
v_gene: TRBV7-2; abundance: many; len: 14; d_gene: -; j_gene: TRBJ2-1; CDR3aa: CASSARLVYNEQFF; CDR3nt: TGTGCCAGCAGCGCACGACTAGTTTACAATGAGCAGTTCTTC
v_gene: TRBV9; abundance: -; len: 15; d_gene: TRBD2; j_gene: TRBJ2-3; CDR3aa: CASSVLSGSSDTQYF; CDR3nt: TGTGCCAGCAGCGTCCTTAGCGGGAGTTCAGATACGCAGTATTTT
v_gene: TRBV5-8; abundance: few; len: 13; d_gene: TRBD1; j_gene: TRBJ2-7; CDR3aa: CASRCSGGYEQYF; CDR3nt: TGTGCCAGCCGCTGCTCAGGGGGCTACGAGCAGTACTTC
v_gene: TRBV7-9; abundance: many; len: 14; d_gene: TRBD1; j_gene: TRBJ1-4; CDR3aa: CASSRRDSNEKLFF; CDR3nt: TGTGCCAGCAGCCGCCGGGACAGCAATGAAAAACTGTTTTTT
v_gene: TRBV6-5; abundance: many; len: 13; d_gene: -; j_gene: TRBJ1-1; CDR3aa: CASSYSRRAPPFF; CDR3nt: TGTGCCAGCAGTTACTCAAGGAGGGCTCCTCCTTTCTTT
v_gene: TRBV11-2; abundance: many; len: 16; d_gene: -; j_gene: TRBJ2-5; CDR3aa: CASSLSRQGVGETQYF; CDR3nt: TGTGCCAGCAGCTTAAGCAGGCAGGGTGTAGGAGAGACCCAGTACTTC
v_gene: TRBV10-3; abundance: -; len: 15; d_gene: TRBD1; j_gene: TRBJ1-1; CDR3aa: CAISKGQGMNTEAFF; CDR3nt: TGTGCCATCAGTAAGGGACAGGGCATGAACACTGAAGCTTTCTTT
v_gene: TRBV4-2; abundance: -; len: 17; d_gene: TRBD2; j_gene: TRBJ2-7; CDR3aa: CASSQAPVASGSYEQYF; CDR3nt: TGTGCCAGCAGCCAAGCCCCAGTGGCTAGCGGGAGCTACGAGCAGTACTTC
v_gene: TRBV11-3; abundance: many; len: 13; d_gene: -; j_gene: TRBJ2-1; CDR3aa: CASSLNKYNEQFF; CDR3nt: TGTGCCAGCAGCTTAAACAAATACAATGAGCAGTTCTTC
v_gene: TRBV4-1; abundance: few; len: 18; d_gene: TRBD2; j_gene: TRBJ2-2; CDR3aa: CASSLLAGGPLNTGELFF; CDR3nt: TGCGCCAGCAGCCTCTTAGCGGGAGGGCCTCTGAACACCGGGGAGCTGTTTTTT
v_gene: TRBV12-3/TRBV12-4; abundance: many; len: 13; d_gene: -; j_gene: TRBJ2-7; CDR3aa: CASSPGGSYEQYF; CDR3nt: TGTGCCAGCAGCCCGGGTGGCTCCTACGAGCAGTACTTC
v_gene: TRBV27; abundance: many; len: 17; d_gene: TRBD1; j_gene: TRBJ2-2; CDR3aa: CASSFIYQGAGTGELFF; CDR3nt: TGTGCCAGCAGTTTCATTTATCAGGGGGCGGGCACCGGGGAGCTGTTTTTT
v_gene: TRBV24-1; abundance: many; len: 15; d_gene: TRBD2; j_gene: TRBJ2-7; CDR3aa: CATSEGGSTGYEQYF; CDR3nt: TGTGCCACCAGTGAGGGGGGGTCAACAGGTTACGAGCAGTACTTC
v_gene: TRBV18; abundance: many; len: 14; d_gene: TRBD1; j_gene: TRBJ2-5; CDR3aa: CASSQGQGQETQYF; CDR3nt: TGTGCCAGCTCCCAGGGACAGGGGCAAGAGACCCAGTACTTC
v_gene: TRBV30; abundance: many; len: 16; d_gene: -; j_gene: TRBJ2-3; CDR3aa: CAWAKPGPIAADTQYF; CDR3nt: TGTGCCTGGGCGAAACCGGGACCCATAGCTGCAGATACGCAGTATTTT
v_gene: TRBV20-1; abundance: many; len: 16; d_gene: TRBD2; j_gene: TRBJ2-3; CDR3aa: CSARAFGLAATDTQYF; CDR3nt: TGCAGTGCTAGAGCATTTGGACTAGCGGCCACAGATACGCAGTATTTT